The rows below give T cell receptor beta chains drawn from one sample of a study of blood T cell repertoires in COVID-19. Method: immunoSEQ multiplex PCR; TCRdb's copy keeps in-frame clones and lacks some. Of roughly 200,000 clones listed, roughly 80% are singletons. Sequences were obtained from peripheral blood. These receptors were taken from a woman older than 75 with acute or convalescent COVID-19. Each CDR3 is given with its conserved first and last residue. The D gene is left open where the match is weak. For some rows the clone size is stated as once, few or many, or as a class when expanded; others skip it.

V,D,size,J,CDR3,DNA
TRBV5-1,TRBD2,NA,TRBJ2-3,CASSLGTSIDTQYF,TGCGCCAGCAGCTTGGGGACTAGCATTGATACGCAGTATTTT
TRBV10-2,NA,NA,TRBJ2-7,CASGGHQTYEQYF,TGCGCCAGCGGGGGACACCAAACCTACGAGCAGTACTTC
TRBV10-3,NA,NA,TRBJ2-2,CATSWTAANTGELFF,TGTGCCACTAGTTGGACAGCTGCGAACACCGGGGAGCTGTTTTTT
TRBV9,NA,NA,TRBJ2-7,CASSVSGTPYEQYF,TGTGCCAGCAGCGTGTCGGGTACTCCCTACGAGCAGTACTTC
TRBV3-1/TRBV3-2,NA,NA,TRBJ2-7,CASSQAGEQYF,TGTGCCAGCAGCCAAGCGGGGGAGCAGTACTTC
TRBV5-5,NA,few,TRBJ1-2,CASSLGGSGIYGYTF,TGTGCCAGCAGCTTGGGTGGGTCAGGGATCTATGGCTACACCTTC
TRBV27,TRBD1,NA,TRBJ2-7,CASSLGQGAIEQYF,TGTGCCAGCAGTTTGGGACAGGGGGCTATCGAGCAGTACTTC
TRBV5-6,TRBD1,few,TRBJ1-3,CASSVQGAGNTIYF,TGTGCCAGCAGCGTACAGGGGGCGGGAAACACCATATATTTT
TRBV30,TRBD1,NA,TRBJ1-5,CAWSETGANQPQHF,TGTGCCTGGAGCGAGACAGGGGCCAATCAGCCCCAGCATTTT
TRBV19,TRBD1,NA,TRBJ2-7,CASSIPSGGSYEQYF,TGTGCCAGTAGTATTCCGTCAGGGGGCTCCTACGAGCAGTACTTC
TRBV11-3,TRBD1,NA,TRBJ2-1,CASSSGQGLNNEQFF,TGTGCCAGCAGCTCGGGACAGGGGCTCAACAATGAGCAGTTCTTC
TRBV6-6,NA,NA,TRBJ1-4,CASSSRVGSTEKLFF,TGTGCCAGCAGTTCCAGGGTTGGTTCGACGGAAAAACTGTTTTTT
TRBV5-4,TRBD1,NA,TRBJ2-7,CASSRTGMAYEQYF,TGTGCCAGCTCGAGGACAGGAATGGCCTACGAGCAGTACTTC
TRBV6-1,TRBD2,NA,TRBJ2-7,CASSGTGTSGRAYEQYF,TGTGCCAGCAGTGGAACCGGGACTAGCGGGAGGGCCTACGAGCAGTACTTC
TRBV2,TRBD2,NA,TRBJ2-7,CASSVGGGFYEQYF,TGTGCCAGCAGTGTGGGCGGGGGGTTTTACGAGCAGTACTTC
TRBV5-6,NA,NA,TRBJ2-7,CASSSPTGGTYEQYF,TGTGCCAGCAGCTCCCCGACGGGGGGCACCTACGAGCAGTACTTC
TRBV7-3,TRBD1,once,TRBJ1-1,CASSLTPTGLNTEAFF,TGTGCCAGCAGCTTAACCCCGACAGGGTTGAACACTGAAGCTTTCTTT
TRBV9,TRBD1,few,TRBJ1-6,CASSELDRANSPLHF,TGTGCCAGCAGCGAACTGGACAGGGCTAATTCACCCCTCCACTTT
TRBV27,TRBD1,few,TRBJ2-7,CASSLFGTGDYEQYF,TGTGCCAGCAGTTTATTCGGGACAGGGGACTACGAGCAGTACTTC
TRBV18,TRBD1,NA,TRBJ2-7,CASSPPRDRGYEQYF,TGTGCCAGCTCACCACCCAGGGACAGGGGCTACGAGCAGTACTTC
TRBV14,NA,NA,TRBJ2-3,CASSQALVLDTQYF,TGTGCCAGCAGCCAAGCTCTAGTCTTGGATACGCAGTATTTT
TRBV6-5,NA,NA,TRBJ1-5,CASSPSGFTQPQHF,TGTGCCAGCAGTCCTTCAGGGTTTACTCAGCCCCAGCATTTT
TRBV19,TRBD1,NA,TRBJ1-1,CASSIRQGSRNTEAFF,TGTGCCAGTAGTATACGACAGGGTTCAAGGAACACTGAAGCTTTCTTT
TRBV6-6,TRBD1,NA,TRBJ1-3,CASSRDRGSSSGNTIYF,TGTGCCAGCAGTCGGGACAGGGGGTCAAGCTCTGGAAACACCATATATTTT
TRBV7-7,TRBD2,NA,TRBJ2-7,CASSFRLADSYEQYF,TGTGCCAGCAGCTTTAGACTAGCTGACTCCTACGAGCAGTACTTC
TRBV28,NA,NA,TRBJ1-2,CASSKRSPYANYGYTF,TGTGCCAGCAGTAAGAGGAGCCCTTACGCTAACTATGGCTACACCTTC
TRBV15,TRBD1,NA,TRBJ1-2,CATSGNRGLNYGYTF,TGTGCCACCAGCGGAAACAGGGGCCTCAACTATGGCTACACCTTC
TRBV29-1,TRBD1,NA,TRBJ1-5,CSVKGANQPQHF,TGCAGCGTTAAGGGGGCCAATCAGCCCCAGCATTTT
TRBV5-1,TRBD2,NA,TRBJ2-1,CASSHLAGQRYNEQFF,TGCGCCAGCAGCCATCTAGCGGGACAGAGGTACAATGAGCAGTTCTTC
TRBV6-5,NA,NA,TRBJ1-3,CATKRGASGNTIYF,TGTGCCACAAAACGGGGGGCCTCTGGAAACACCATATATTTT
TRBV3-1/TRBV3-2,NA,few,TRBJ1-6,CASSQLTDSFNSPLHF,TGTGCCAGCAGCCAATTGACGGACAGCTTTAATTCACCCCTCCACTTT
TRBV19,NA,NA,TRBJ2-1,CASSIEQGSSYNEQFF,TGTGCCAGTAGTATAGAGCAGGGGAGCTCCTACAATGAGCAGTTCTTC
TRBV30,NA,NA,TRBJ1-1,CAWSGANTEAFF,TGTGCCTGGAGTGGGGCAAACACTGAAGCTTTCTTT
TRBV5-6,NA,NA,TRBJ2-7,CASSIGQSRIYEQYF,TGTGCCAGCAGCATCGGACAGAGTCGGATTTACGAGCAGTACTTC
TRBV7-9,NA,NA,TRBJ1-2,CASSSTANYGYTF,TGTGCCAGCAGCTCAACAGCTAACTATGGCTACACCTTC
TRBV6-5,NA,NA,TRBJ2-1,CASSRGGSYNEQFF,TGTGCCAGCTCTCGCGGCGGCTCCTACAATGAGCAGTTCTTC
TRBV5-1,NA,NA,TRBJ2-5,CASSLTVRETQYF,TGCGCCAGCAGCTTGACGGTGAGGGAGACCCAGTACTTC
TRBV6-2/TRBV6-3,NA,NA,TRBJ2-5,CASIPRSRGTQYF,TGTGCCAGCATCCCGAGGTCCCGAGGGACCCAGTACTTC
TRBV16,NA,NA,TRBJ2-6,CASSQSVGPGANVLTF,TGTGCCAGCAGCCAATCAGTGGGCCCTGGGGCCAACGTCCTGACTTTC
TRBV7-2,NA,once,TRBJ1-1,CASSLVEGTEAFF,TGTGCCAGCAGCCTTGTGGAGGGCACTGAAGCTTTCTTT
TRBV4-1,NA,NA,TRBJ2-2,CASSLGNRDTGELFF,TGCGCCAGCAGCCTCGGGAACAGGGACACCGGGGAGCTGTTTTTT
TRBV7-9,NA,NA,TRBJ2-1,CASSADSRRYNEQFF,TGTGCCAGCAGCGCGGACTCGCGCCGCTACAATGAGCAGTTCTTC
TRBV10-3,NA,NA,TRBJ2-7,CAISENTGPPEQYF,TGTGCCATCAGTGAAAATACAGGACCACCCGAGCAGTACTTC
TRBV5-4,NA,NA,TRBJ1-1,CASSLDRSRWNTEAFF,TGTGCCAGCAGTCTAGACAGGAGTCGGTGGAACACTGAAGCTTTCTTT
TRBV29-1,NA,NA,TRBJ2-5,CSVFTGNHLQETQYF,TGCAGCGTTTTCACGGGAAATCATTTACAAGAGACCCAGTACTTC
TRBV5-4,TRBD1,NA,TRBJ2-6,CASSLRQGTGANVLTF,TGTGCCAGCAGCTTGAGACAGGGGACTGGGGCCAACGTCCTGACTTTC
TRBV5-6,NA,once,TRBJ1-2,CASSLDMSVGRSGYTF,TGTGCCAGCAGCTTGGATATGAGTGTTGGTCGGAGTGGCTACACCTTC
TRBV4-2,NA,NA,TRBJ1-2,CASSPYTGEGYTF,TGTGCCAGCAGCCCCTACACAGGTGAGGGCTACACCTTC
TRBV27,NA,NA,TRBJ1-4,CASSPWTGSNEKLFF,TGTGCCAGCAGTCCGTGGACTGGGTCCAATGAAAAACTGTTTTTT
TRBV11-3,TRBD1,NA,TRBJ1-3,CASSQTDRENTIYF,TGTGCCAGCAGCCAAACGGACAGGGAAAACACCATATATTTT
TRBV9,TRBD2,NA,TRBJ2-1,CASSSRTSGSYNEQFF,TGTGCCAGCAGCTCCAGGACTAGCGGGAGCTACAATGAGCAGTTCTTC